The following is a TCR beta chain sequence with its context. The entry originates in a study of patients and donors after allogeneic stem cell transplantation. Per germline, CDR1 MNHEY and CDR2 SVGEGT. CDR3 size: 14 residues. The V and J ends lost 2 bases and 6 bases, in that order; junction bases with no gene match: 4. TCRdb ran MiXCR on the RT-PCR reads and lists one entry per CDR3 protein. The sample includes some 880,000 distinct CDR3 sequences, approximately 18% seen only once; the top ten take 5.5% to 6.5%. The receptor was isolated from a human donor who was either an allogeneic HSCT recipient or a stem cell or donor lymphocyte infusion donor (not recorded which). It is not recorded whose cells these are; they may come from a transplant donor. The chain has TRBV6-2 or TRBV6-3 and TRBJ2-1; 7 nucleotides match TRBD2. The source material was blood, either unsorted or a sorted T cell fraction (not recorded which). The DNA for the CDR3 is TGTGCCAGCAGTTACCCTGGGGGGGGCAATGAGCAGTTCTTC. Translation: CASSYPGGGNEQFF.